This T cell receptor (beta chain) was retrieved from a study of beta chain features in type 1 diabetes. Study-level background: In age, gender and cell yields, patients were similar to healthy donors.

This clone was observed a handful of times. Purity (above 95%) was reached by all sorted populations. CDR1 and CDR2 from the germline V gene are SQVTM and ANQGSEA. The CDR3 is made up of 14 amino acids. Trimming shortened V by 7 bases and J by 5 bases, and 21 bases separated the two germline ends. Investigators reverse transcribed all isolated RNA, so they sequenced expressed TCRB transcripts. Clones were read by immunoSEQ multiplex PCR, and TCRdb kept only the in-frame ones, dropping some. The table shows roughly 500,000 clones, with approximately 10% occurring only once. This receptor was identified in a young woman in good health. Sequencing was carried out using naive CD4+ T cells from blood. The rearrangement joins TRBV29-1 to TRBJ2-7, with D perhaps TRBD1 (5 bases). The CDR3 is CSGERTYDSNEQYV. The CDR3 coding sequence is TGCAGCGGCGAGCGAACTTATGACAGTAACGAGCAGTACGTC.